These 5 T cell receptor beta chains originate from one sample sequenced in a study of blood T cell repertoires in COVID-19. Libraries were prepared by immunoSEQ multiplex PCR; TCRdb keeps only in-frame clonotypes and omits some of them. The sample shows around 30,000 clones, just under 95% of them seen only once. Sequencing was carried out using peripheral blood. The source of these receptors is a human donor with active COVID-19. The donor label of this sample is uncertain.

The CDR3 sequence: CASSSSGITGELFF. The CDR3, as DNA: TGTGCCAGCAGCTCCTCAGGGATCACCGGGGAGCTGTTTTTT. V usage is TRBV7-2 and J usage is TRBJ2-2; D perhaps matches TRBD1 (5 bases). The germline gives CDR1 SGHTA, CDR2 FQGNSA. Trimming took off 4 bases at V and 4 bases at J, with 10 bases between the two ends. This CDR3 contains 14 residues.

This clone appeared a single time. The V gene is TRBV5-6, the J gene TRBJ1-2; D is uncertain. Trimming removed 5 bases at V and 5 bases at J, with 10 bases between. Germline loops: CDR1 SGHDT, CDR2 YYEEEE. This CDR3 has 12 amino acids. The CDR3 coding sequence is TGTGCCAGCAGTTCTACCCATTATGGCTACACCTTC. It codes for CASSSTHYGYTF.

The chain combines TRBV18 with TRBJ1-1, with TRBD1 as a possible D gene (5 bases). Germline V gene lookup returns CDR1 KGHSH and CDR2 LQKENI. The V gene lost 6 bases and the J gene lost 4 bases, with 15 bases spanning the gap. The CDR3 is 14 amino acids. The CDR3 bases are TGTGCCAGCTCCCCCGCCTCTACAGGCACTGAAGCTTTCTTT. This codes for CASSPASTGTEAFF.

This clone showed up just once. CDR3 sequence reads: CAWSPADTEAFF. In DNA, the CDR3 is TGTGCCTGGAGTCCGGCGGACACTGAAGCTTTCTTT. The chain employs TRBV30 and TRBJ1-1; D is unclear. Germline CDR1 reads GTSNPN; CDR2 reads SVGIG (reference sequence). V gave up 2 bases and J gave up 3 bases, with 7 bases separating them. This CDR3 has 12 residues.

The V gene is TRBV6-5, the J gene TRBJ1-5; D perhaps matches TRBD1 (5 bases). Trimming removed 6 bases at V and 5 bases at J, with 14 bases between. Germline V lookup: CDR1 MNHEY, CDR2 SVGAGI. The CDR3 loop spans 14 amino acids. This CDR3 is CASSVDRIDQPQHF. The CDR3 bases are TGTGCCAGCAGCGTTGACAGAATCGATCAGCCCCAGCATTTT.